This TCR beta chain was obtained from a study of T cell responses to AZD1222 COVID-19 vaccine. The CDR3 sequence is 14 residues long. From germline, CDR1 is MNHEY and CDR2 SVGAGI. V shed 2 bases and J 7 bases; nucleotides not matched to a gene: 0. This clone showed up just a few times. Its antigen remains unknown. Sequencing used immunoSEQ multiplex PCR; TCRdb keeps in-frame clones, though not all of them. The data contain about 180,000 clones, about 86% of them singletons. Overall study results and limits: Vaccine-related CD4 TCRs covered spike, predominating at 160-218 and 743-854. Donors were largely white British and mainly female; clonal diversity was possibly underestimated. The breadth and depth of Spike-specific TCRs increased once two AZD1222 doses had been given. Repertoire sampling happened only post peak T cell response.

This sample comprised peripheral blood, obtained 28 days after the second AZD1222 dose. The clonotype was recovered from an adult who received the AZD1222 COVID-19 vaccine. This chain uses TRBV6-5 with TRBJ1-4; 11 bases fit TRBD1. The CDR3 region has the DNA TGTGCCAGCAGTTACGGGACAGGGGGTGAAAAACTGTTTTTT. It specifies CASSYGTGGEKLFF.